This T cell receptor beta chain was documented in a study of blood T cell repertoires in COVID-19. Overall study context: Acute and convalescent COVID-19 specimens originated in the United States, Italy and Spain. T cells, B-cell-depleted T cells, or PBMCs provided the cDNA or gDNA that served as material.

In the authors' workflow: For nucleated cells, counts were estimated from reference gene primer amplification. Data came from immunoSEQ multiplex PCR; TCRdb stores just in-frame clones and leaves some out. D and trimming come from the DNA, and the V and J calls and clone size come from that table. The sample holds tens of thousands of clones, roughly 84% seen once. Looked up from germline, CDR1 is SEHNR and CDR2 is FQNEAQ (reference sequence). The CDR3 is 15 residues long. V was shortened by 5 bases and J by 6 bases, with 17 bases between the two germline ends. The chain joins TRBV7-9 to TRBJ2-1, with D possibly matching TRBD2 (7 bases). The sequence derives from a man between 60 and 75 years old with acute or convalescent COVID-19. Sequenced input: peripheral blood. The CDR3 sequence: CASSPQGRGLNEQFF. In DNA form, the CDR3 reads TGTGCCAGCAGCCCCCAGGGGAGGGGCCTCAATGAGCAGTTCTTC.